The 3 T cell receptor beta chains listed next were all sequenced from one sample in a study of blood T cell repertoires in COVID-19. Assay used: immunoSEQ multiplex PCR; TCRdb lists only in-frame clones, some missing. The table shows about 210,000 clones, with approximately 90% occurring only once. The sequenced material came from peripheral blood. The receptors stem from a man in his 70s with acute or convalescent COVID-19.

The V gene is TRBV7-8, the J gene TRBJ2-4; a possible D gene is TRBD1 (5 bases). This CDR3 is 13 amino acids long. Germline V gene data show CDR1 as SGHVS and CDR2 as FQNEAQ. V was clipped by 1 base and J by 4 bases, with 5 bases between them. Written as DNA, the CDR3 is TGTGCCAGCAGCTTAGGACAGAAAAACATTCAGTACTTC. This sequence encodes CASSLGQKNIQYF.

The chain links TRBV9 to TRBJ1-3; 7 bases match TRBD1. The germline V gene has CDR1 SGDLS and CDR2 YYNGEE. The CDR3 runs to 15 residues. The junction had 8 bases not matched to a gene; V was cut back by 4 bases and J by 4 bases. The CDR3 sequence: CASSFDRANGNTIYF. For the CDR3, the DNA is TGTGCCAGCAGCTTCGACAGGGCGAACGGAAACACCATATATTTT.

The genes are TRBV29-1 and TRBJ2-2; unclear D gene. The CDR3 loop spans 14 amino acids. The germline V and J ends were trimmed by 1 base and 2 bases, with 8 bases remaining between them. Germline-derived CDR1 and CDR2 are SQVTM and ANQGSEA. This chain's CDR3 is CSVEGRSNTGELFF. For the CDR3, the DNA is TGCAGCGTTGAAGGCAGGTCCAACACCGGGGAGCTGTTTTTT.